This TCR beta chain is drawn from a study of blood T cell repertoires in COVID-19. On the study more broadly: The study drew acute and convalescent COVID-19 samples from the United States, Italy and Spain.

Libraries were prepared by immunoSEQ multiplex PCR; TCRdb keeps only in-frame clonotypes and omits some of them. The sample holds around 190,000 clones; around 76% are singletons and the top ten take around 7.9%. Germline CDR1 is GTSNPN and CDR2 is SVGIG (reference sequence). The V end lost 3 bases, the J end lost 7 bases, and 21 bases lay between the germline ends. The CDR3 totals 15 residues. The receptor was isolated from a woman aged 50 to 60 with active or convalescent COVID-19. The chain uses TRBV30 and TRBJ1-2, with TRBD1 as a possible D gene (6 bases). The material sequenced was peripheral blood. The CDR3 region is CAWRPPGALSAGYTF. CDR3 nucleotides: TGTGCCTGGAGGCCCCCAGGGGCCCTATCGGCTGGCTACACCTTC.